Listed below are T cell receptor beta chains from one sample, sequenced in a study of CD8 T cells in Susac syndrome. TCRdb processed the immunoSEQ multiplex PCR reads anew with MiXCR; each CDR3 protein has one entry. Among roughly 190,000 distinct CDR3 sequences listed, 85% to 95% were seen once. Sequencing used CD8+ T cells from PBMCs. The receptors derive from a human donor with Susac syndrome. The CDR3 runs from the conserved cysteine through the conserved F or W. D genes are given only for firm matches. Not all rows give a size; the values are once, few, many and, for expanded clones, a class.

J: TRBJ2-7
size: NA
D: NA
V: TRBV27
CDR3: CASSQRGSPEQYF
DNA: TGTGCCAGCAGCCAGAGGGGCTCCCCGGAGCAGTACTTC

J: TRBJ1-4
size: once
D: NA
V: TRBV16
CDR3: CASSQFAGTEKLFF
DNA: TGTGCCAGCAGCCAATTCGCGGGGACTGAAAAACTGTTTTTT

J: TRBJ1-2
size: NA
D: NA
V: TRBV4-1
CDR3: CASSQLPPPNYGYTF
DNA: TGCGCCAGCAGCCAACTACCTCCTCCTAACTATGGCTACACCTTC

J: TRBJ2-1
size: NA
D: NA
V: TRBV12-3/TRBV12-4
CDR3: CASSPSAGFANEQFF
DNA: TGTGCCAGCAGCCCATCCGCAGGTTTTGCGAATGAGCAGTTCTTC

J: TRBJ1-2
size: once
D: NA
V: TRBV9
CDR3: CASRHPGDGYTF
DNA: TGTGCCAGCAGGCACCCAGGGGATGGCTACACCTTC

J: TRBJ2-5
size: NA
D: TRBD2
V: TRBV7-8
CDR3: CASSSPGGRGGARETQYF
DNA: TGTGCCAGCAGCTCCCCGGGGGGTCGCGGGGGGGCCCGAGAGACCCAGTACTTC

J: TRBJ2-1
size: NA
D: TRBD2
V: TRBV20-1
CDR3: CSAPPRGLAPYNEQFF
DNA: TGCAGTGCCCCCCCCCGCGGACTAGCTCCCTACAATGAGCAGTTCTTC

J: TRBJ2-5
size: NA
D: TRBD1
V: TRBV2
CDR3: CASSEALQGLETQYF
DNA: TGTGCCAGCAGTGAAGCGCTACAGGGGCTAGAGACCCAGTACTTC

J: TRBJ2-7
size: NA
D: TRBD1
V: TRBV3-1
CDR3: CASSQAGTGAQEQYF
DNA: TGTGCCAGCAGCCAGGCCGGCACAGGGGCGCAAGAGCAGTACTTC

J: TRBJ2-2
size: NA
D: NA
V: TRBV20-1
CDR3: CSARETPGELFF
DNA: TGCAGTGCTAGAGAGACCCCCGGGGAGCTGTTTTTT